A single sample is the source of the 10 T cell receptor beta chains below, sequenced in a study of T cell responses to AZD1222 COVID-19 vaccine. Profiling relied on immunoSEQ multiplex PCR, and the TCRdb table lists in-frame clones only, not all of them. The data show 90,000 to 120,000 clones, 92% seen once. The specimen comprised peripheral blood, sampled 28 days after the second AZD1222 dose. These receptors were taken from an adult who received the AZD1222 COVID-19 vaccine.

V usage is TRBV3-1 (or the pseudogene TRBV3-2) and J usage is TRBJ1-5; D gene uncertain. This CDR3 spans 15 amino acids. Trimming cost V 2 bases and J 0 bases, with 8 bases left between them. Looked up from germline, CDR1 is LGHDT and CDR2 is YNNKEL (reference sequence). This chain's CDR3 is CASSQTTYSNQPQHF. CDR3 sequence (DNA): TGTGCCAGCAGCCAAACCACTTATAGCAATCAGCCCCAGCATTTT.

V and J are TRBV5-1 and TRBJ1-2; D is unclear. This CDR3 has 12 amino acids. The V end lost 0 bases, the J end lost 11 bases, and 11 bases lay between the germline ends. Germline-derived CDR1 and CDR2 are SGHRS and YFSETQ. The CDR3 sequence: CASSLAQECYTF. CDR3 in DNA: TGCGCCAGCAGCTTGGCGCAGGAGTGTTACACCTTC.

This clone has just one count. This chain joins TRBV20-1 and TRBJ1-6; D is possibly TRBD1 (5 bases). Trimming removed 3 bases at V and 10 bases at J, with 16 bases between. This CDR3 region has 14 residues. Germline V lookup: CDR1 DFQATT, CDR2 SNEGSKA (reference sequence). For the CDR3, the DNA is TGCAGTGCTAGTTCGGTAGGGACGTTCTCACCCCTCCACTTT. This sequence encodes CSASSVGTFSPLHF.

The chain recombines TRBV24-1 with TRBJ1-1; unclear D gene. Germline V lookup: CDR1 KGHDR, CDR2 SFDVKD. With 7 bases removed from V and 1 base from J, the gap between germline ends came to 6 bases. This CDR3 has 12 residues. The CDR3: CATSHRNTEAFF. For the CDR3, the DNA is TGTGCCACCAGCCACAGGAACACTGAAGCTTTCTTT.

This clone showed up just once. Additional DNA sequences in this sample encode the identical CDR3. V and J are TRBV5-1 and TRBJ2-7; possible D gene TRBD2, 6 bases. Trimming pared 4 bases from V and 1 base from J, leaving 12 bases between. The CDR3 covers 14 residues. Per germline, CDR1 SGHRS and CDR2 YFSETQ. The DNA for the CDR3 is TGCGCCAGCAGCGAAGCCGGGGGTTCCTACGAGCAGTACTTC. It specifies CASSEAGGSYEQYF.

This chain links TRBV2 with TRBJ1-5; D is ambiguous. From germline, CDR1 is SNHLY and CDR2 FYNNEI. V gave up 4 bases and J gave up 3 bases, with 16 bases separating them. This CDR3 has 16 residues. In nucleotides, the CDR3 is TGTGCCAGCAGTGGATCCTCGGCGGTGGACAATCAGCCCCAGCATTTT. Protein sequence: CASSGSSAVDNQPQHF.

The chain uses TRBV12-5 and TRBJ2-1; 10 nucleotides align to TRBD1. The trim removed 6 bases at V and 4 bases at J, leaving 9 bases unmatched. CDR3 length equals 16 residues. CDR1 and CDR2 (germline): LGHNT, FRNRAP. The CDR3 DNA reads as TGTGCTAGTGGGTCCCCAGGGACAGGGGCTTACAATGAGCAGTTCTTC. It specifies CASGSPGTGAYNEQFF.

This chain connects TRBV11-2 to TRBJ2-1; 8 bases align to TRBD2. Germline lookup yields CDR1 SGHAT and CDR2 FQNNGV. V was clipped by 7 bases and J by 7 bases; unmatched bases: 12. CDR3 size: 15 residues. As DNA, the CDR3 is TGTGCCAGCACGAATTATCGGGAGGGTTCGAATGAGCAGTTCTTC. Its translation: CASTNYREGSNEQFF.

The chain links TRBV5-1 to TRBJ1-4; 8 bases match TRBD1. This CDR3 is 17 amino acids long. CDR1 and CDR2 (germline): SGHRS, YFSETQ. The junction had 8 bases not matched to a gene; V was cut back by 3 bases and J by 1 base. CDR3 in amino acids: CASSWGPGQGTNEKLFF. The DNA of the CDR3 is TGCGCCAGCAGCTGGGGCCCCGGACAGGGAACTAATGAAAAACTGTTTTTT.

The chain employs TRBV19 and TRBJ2-2; D possibly matches TRBD1 or TRBD2 (5 bases each). Trimming stripped 5 bases from V and 7 bases from J, with 5 bases between. CDR1 LNHDA and CDR2 SQIVND come from the germline V gene (reference sequence). The CDR3 extends over 11 amino acids. The CDR3 DNA reads as TGTGCCAGTAGTGGGGGCGGGGAGCTGTTTTTT. It encodes CASSGGGELFF.